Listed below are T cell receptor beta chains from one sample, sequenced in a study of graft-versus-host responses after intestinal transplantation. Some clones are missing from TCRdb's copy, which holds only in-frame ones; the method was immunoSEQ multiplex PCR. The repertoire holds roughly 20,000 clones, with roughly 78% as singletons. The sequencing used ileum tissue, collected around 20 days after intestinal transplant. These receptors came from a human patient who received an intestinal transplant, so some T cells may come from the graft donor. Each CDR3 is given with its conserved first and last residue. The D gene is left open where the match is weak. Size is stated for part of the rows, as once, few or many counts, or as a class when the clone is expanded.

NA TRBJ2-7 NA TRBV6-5 TGTGCCACCTCCGACAGTTCTGCGTACGAGCAGTACTTC CATSDSSAYEQYF
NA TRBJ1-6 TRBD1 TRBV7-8 TGTGCCAGCAGCTTAACGGGACAGGGTGTACCCCTCCACTTT CASSLTGQGVPLHF
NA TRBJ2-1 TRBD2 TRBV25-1 TGTGCCAGCGGACTTTGGACTAGCGGGGGATACAATGAGCAGTTCTTC CASGLWTSGGYNEQFF
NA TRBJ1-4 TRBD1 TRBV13 TGTGCCAGCAGCTGGACAGGGTCGCGAAAACTGTTTTTT CASSWTGSRKLFF
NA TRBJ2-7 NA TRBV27 TGTGCCAGCAGTCTAGCCTTCGCCTACGAGCAGTACTTC CASSLAFAYEQYF
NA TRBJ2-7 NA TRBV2 TGTGCCAGCAGTGCTAACAGAGCATACGAGCAGTACTTC CASSANRAYEQYF
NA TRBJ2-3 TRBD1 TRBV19 TGTGCCAGTAGTGCGACAGGGGAAGATACGCAGTATTTT CASSATGEDTQYF
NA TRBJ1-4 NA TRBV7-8 TGTGCCAGCAGCTTAGGGGGCAGCCAACTGTTTTTT CASSLGGSQLFF
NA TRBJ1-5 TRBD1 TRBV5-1 TGCGCCAGCAGCGTGGGACAGGGGACCCAGCCCCAGCATTTT CASSVGQGTQPQHF
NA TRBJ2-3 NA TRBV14 TGTGCCAGCAGCCAAGCCATTACTAGGCGAGGCACAGATACGCAGTATTTT CASSQAITRRGTDTQYF
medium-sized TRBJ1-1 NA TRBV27 TGTGCCAGCAGTTTATCGGTCAGATATGAAGCTTTCTTT CASSLSVRYEAFF
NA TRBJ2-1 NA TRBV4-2 TGTGCCAGCAGCCAAATTCTAGTCGACAGAAACAATGAGCAGTTCTTC CASSQILVDRNNEQFF
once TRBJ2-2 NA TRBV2 TGTGCCAGCCTGGGGGTTTCAGGGGTATCCGTTCGCCCGAACACCGGGGAGCTGTTTTTT CASLGVSGVSVRPNTGELFF
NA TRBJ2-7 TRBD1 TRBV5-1 TGCGCCAGCAGCTTCTACAGGGGGCTGGTTAAGCAGTACTTC CASSFYRGLVKQYF
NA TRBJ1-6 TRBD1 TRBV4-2 TGTGCCAGCAGCCAAGTTCTGACAGGGGGAACTAATTCACCCCTCCACTTT CASSQVLTGGTNSPLHF
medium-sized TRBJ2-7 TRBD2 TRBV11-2 TGTGCCAGCAGCGCAGGCGGGGGGCTGACTAGCGGGAGAGCCTACGAGCAGTACTTC CASSAGGGLTSGRAYEQYF
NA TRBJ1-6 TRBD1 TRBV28 TGTGCCAGCAGCTACGGACAGGGGCATTCACCCCTCCACTTT CASSYGQGHSPLHF
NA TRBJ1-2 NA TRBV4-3 TGCGCCAGCAGCCAAGACTTATTCACAGGGTATAGCTATGGCTACACCTTC CASSQDLFTGYSYGYTF
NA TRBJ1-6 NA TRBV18 TGTGCCAGCTCACCCATCCCGGTCAATTCACCCCTCCACTTT CASSPIPVNSPLHF
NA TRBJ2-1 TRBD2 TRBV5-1 TGCGCCAGCAGCTTGGTTCTAGCGGGAGTCCATGAGCAGTTCTTC CASSLVLAGVHEQFF
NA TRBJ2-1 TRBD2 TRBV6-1 TGTGCCAGCAGTGGCGTGGTAAGACTAGCGTGGGGGAGCAATGAGCAGTTCTTC CASSGVVRLAWGSNEQFF
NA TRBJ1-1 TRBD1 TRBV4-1 TGCGCCAGCAGCCAAGATCTACCCACAGGGGGCACTGAAGCTTTCTTT CASSQDLPTGGTEAFF
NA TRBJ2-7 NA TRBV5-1 TGCGCCAGCAGCCCGGAGGACAGCCTTTACGAGCAGTACTTC CASSPEDSLYEQYF
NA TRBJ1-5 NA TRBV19 TGTGCCAGTAGTATCTCCGGGGTTTCCAGTCAGCCCCAGCATTTT CASSISGVSSQPQHF
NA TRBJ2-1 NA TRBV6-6 TGTGCCAGCAGGACTAACTACAATGAGCAGTTCTTC CASRTNYNEQFF
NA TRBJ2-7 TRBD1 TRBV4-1 TGCGCCAGCAGCCGAGTTTATCGGCAGGGGGCGGGTGAGCAGTACTTC CASSRVYRQGAGEQYF
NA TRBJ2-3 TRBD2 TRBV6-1 TGTGCCAGCAGTGTCTTCCGGCTAGCGGGTTTTAGAGATACGCAGTATTTT CASSVFRLAGFRDTQYF
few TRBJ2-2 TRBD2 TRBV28 TGTGCCAGCAGCCATCGGGGGGGTGAGAACACCGGGGAGCTGTTTTTT CASSHRGGENTGELFF
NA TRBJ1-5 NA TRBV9 TGTGCCAGCAGCGCGGCGGTGGGGCCTGGCAATCAGCCCCAGCATTTT CASSAAVGPGNQPQHF
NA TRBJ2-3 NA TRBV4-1 TGCGCCAGCAGCCAAGACCAGGGCGACCACACAGATACGCAGTATTTT CASSQDQGDHTDTQYF
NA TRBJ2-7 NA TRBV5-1 TGCGCCAGCAGCTTGGCCAGGGGACGGCACGAGCAGTACTTC CASSLARGRHEQYF
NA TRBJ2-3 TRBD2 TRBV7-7 TGTGCTAGCAGCTTAGGGACTAGCGGGGGGGATACGCAGTATTTT CASSLGTSGGDTQYF
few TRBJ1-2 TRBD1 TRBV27 TGTGCCAGCAGTTTGGGACAGAACATTATGAGCTACACCTTC CASSLGQNIMSYTF
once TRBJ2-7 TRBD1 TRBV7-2 TGTGCCAGCAGCGCAGGACAGGGGGCTTACGAGCAGTACTTC CASSAGQGAYEQYF
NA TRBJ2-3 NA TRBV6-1 TGTGCCAGCAGTGAAACTGGAGTGATCGGAAGGGGGACGCAGTATTTT CASSETGVIGRGTQYF
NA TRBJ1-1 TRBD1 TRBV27 TGTGCCAGCAGCAAGACAGGGCCGATAGTGAACACTGAAGCTTTCTTT CASSKTGPIVNTEAFF
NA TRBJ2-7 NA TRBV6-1 TGTGCCAGCACCCCCCAGAACCTCTACGAGCAGTACTTC CASTPQNLYEQYF
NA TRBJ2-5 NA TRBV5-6 TGTGCCAGCAGCCAGGGACTTCTCCAAGGGGAGACCCAGTACTTC CASSQGLLQGETQYF
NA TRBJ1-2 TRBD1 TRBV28 TGTGCCAGCAGCCATGGACAGGGAGTCTATGGCTACACCTTC CASSHGQGVYGYTF
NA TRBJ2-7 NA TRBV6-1 TGTGCCAGCAGGGGGGGGCAAAGCAACTACGAGCAGTACTTC CASRGGQSNYEQYF
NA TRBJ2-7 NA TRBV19 TGTGCCAGTAGTGTTGGAACAGGTAATTTCTACGAGCAGTACTTC CASSVGTGNFYEQYF
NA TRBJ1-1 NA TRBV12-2 TGTGCAAGTCGCTTAGCGCTTTGTCGGGTTCCTCTCATGAACACTGAAGCTTTCTTT CASRLALCRVPLMNTEAFF
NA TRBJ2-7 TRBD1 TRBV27 TGTGCCAGCAGTTATCAGGGGGCTATGTACGAGCAGTACTTC CASSYQGAMYEQYF
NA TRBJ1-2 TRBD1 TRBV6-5 TGTGCCAGCAGCCGACAGGGGACCTCTAACTATGGCTACACCTTC CASSRQGTSNYGYTF
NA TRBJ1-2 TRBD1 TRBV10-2 TGCGCCAGCAGTGAGGAACGGGCAGGGGGGTCTTATGGCTACACCTTC CASSEERAGGSYGYTF
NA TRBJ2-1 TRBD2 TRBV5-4 TGTGCCAGCAGGCCGGGACTAGCGGGTTACAATGAGCAGTTCTTC CASRPGLAGYNEQFF
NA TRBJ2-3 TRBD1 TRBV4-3 TGCGCCAGCAGCCAGGGTACAGGGGGCGCGGCAGATACGCAGTATTTT CASSQGTGGAADTQYF
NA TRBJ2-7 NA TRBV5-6 TGTGCCAGCAGCTTGACGGGAAGCTCCTACGAGCAGTACTTC CASSLTGSSYEQYF
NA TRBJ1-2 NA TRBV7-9 TGTGCCAGCAGCTTAAGGAGACTGAGCGACTATGGCTACACCTTC CASSLRRLSDYGYTF